The 5 T cell receptor beta chains given below trace back to one sample, sequenced in a study of T cell responses to AZD1222 COVID-19 vaccine. TCRdb's table, derived via immunoSEQ multiplex PCR, lists solely in-frame clones and lacks some. The sample records about 69,000 clones, approximately 82% being singletons. The sample was peripheral blood, taken 28 days after the second AZD1222 dose. Receptors originate from an adult who received the AZD1222 COVID-19 vaccine.

This clone was detected only a few times. J is TRBJ2-1 and V is TRBV7-9, with 9 positions matching TRBD1. J gave up 9 bases and V 3 bases, and 3 bases lay outside the gene matches. The length of the CDR3 is 13 residues. Germline CDR1 SEHNR, CDR2 FQNEAQ (reference sequence). In DNA, the CDR3 is TGTGCCAGCAGCTTCGACAGGGGGACTGAGCAGTTCTTC. Its translation is CASSFDRGTEQFF.

This chain links TRBV7-8 with TRBJ2-7; TRBD1 might be the D (5 bases). This CDR3 has 14 residues. The V and J ends lost 5 bases and 3 bases respectively, with 14 bases between them. Germline V CDR1 and CDR2: SGHVS, FQNEAQ. The CDR3 nucleotides are TGTGCCAGCAGCCCGACAGTCCCCGACTACGAGCAGTACTTC. It specifies CASSPTVPDYEQYF.

The genes are TRBV3-1 (or the pseudogene TRBV3-2) and TRBJ2-1; no clear D gene. CDR1 and CDR2 (germline): LGHDT, YNNKEL (reference sequence). CDR3 size: 14 residues. Trimming pared 0 bases from V and 10 bases from J, leaving 13 bases between. CDR3 protein: CASSQDRITREQFF. DNA of the CDR3: TGTGCCAGCAGCCAAGATAGGATCACCAGAGAGCAGTTCTTC.

The chain recombines TRBV12-5 with TRBJ2-5; the match to TRBD2 covers 9 bases. Trimming at V came to 0 bases and at J to 1 base, leaving 9 bases not matched to a gene. Per germline, CDR1 LGHNT and CDR2 FRNRAP. The CDR3 consists of 18 residues. CDR3 amino acids: CASGLVLSGGVFQETQYF. In DNA form, the CDR3 reads TGTGCTAGTGGTTTGGTACTTAGCGGGGGCGTCTTCCAAGAGACCCAGTACTTC.

For this clone: Mismatch with germline at one junction end may stem from a read error. The chain joins TRBV29-1 to TRBJ1-1; a weak D match, TRBD1 (6 bases). Germline CDR1 is SQVTM and CDR2 is ANQGSEA. The CDR3 spans 12 residues. The CDR3 DNA is TGCAGCGCCGAGGGATCGACAGGTATGTCTGACTTT. The encoded protein is CSAEGSTGMSDF.